This T cell receptor (beta chain) was sequenced for a study of T-cell memory formation after mild COVID-19. Study background: TCR clusters were largely donor specific. Findings and limits, study-wide: Among clones contracting day 15 to 85, CD4/CD8 was balanced, whereas later expanders leaned CD4+.

5'RACE primed from the constant segment yielded TCR alpha and TCR beta cDNA libraries bearing sample barcodes and UMIs. TCRdb analysed the 5' RACE reads with MiXCR anew, one entry per CDR3 protein. In the table there are some 330,000 distinct CDR3 sequences, roughly 21% of which are singletons. Germline values: CDR1 SGHRS, CDR2 YFSETQ. Trimming cost V 3 bases and J 5 bases; bases outside gene matches: 5. CDR3 size: 14 residues. This clonotype showed up just a few times. What it recognizes is unknown. The receptor's source is an adult woman who had mild COVID-19 (a few samples of this study predate the infection). Cell type and time point are not known. The sequenced sample consisted of PBMCs or a T cell subset sorted from them (not recorded which). The chain links TRBV5-1 to TRBJ2-1; 7 bases map to TRBD2. This CDR3 is CASSSPRENNEQFF. The DNA of the CDR3 is TGCGCCAGCAGCTCACCGCGGGAGAACAATGAGCAGTTCTTC.